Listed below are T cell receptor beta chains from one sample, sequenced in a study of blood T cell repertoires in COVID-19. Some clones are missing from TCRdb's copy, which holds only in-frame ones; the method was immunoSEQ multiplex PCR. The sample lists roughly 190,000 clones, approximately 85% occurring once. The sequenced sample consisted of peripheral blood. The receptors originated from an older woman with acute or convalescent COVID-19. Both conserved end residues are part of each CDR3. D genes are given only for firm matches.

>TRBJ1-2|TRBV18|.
CASSPPSLANYGYTF
TGTGCCAGCTCACCACCCAGTCTAGCTAACTATGGCTACACCTTC
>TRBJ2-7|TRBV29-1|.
CSVALGAYEQYF
TGCAGCGTTGCTCTAGGCGCCTACGAGCAGTACTTC
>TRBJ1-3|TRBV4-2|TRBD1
CASGTVTIGNTIYF
TGTGCCAGCGGGACAGTCACGATTGGAAACACCATATATTTT
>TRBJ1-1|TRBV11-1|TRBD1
CASSARQGPTEAFF
TGTGCCAGCAGCGCGAGACAGGGCCCCACTGAAGCTTTCTTT
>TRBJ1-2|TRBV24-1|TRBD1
CATSAGQIYGYTF
TGTGCCACCAGTGCGGGACAGATCTATGGCTACACCTTC
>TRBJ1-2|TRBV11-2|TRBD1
CASSLRQGNGYTF
TGTGCCAGCAGCTTAAGACAGGGAAATGGCTACACCTTC
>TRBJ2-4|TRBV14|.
CASSQATAGSIQYF
TGTGCCAGCAGCCAAGCGACTGCCGGGAGCATTCAGTACTTC
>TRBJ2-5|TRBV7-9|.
CASHRGGETQYF
TGTGCCAGTCACAGAGGGGGAGAGACCCAGTACTTC
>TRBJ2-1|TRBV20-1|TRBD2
CSASSASSGSIHEQFF
TGCAGTGCTAGTTCTGCCTCTAGCGGGAGTATCCATGAGCAGTTCTTC
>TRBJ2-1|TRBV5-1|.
CASSLVSGSYNEQFF
TGCGCCAGCAGCTTGGTTAGCGGCTCCTACAATGAGCAGTTCTTC